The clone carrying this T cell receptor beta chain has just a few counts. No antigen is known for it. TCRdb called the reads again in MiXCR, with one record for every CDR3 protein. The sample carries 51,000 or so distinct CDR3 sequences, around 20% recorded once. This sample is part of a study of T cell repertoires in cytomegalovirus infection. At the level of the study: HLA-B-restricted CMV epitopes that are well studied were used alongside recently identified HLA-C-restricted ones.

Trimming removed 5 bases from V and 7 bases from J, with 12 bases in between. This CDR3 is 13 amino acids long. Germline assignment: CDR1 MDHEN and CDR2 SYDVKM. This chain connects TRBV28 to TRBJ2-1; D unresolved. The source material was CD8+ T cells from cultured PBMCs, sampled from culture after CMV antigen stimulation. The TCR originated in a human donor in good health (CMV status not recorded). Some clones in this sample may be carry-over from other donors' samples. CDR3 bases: TGTGCCAGCAGTGCCGTAGGCAGGAATGAGCAGTTCTTC. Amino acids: CASSAVGRNEQFF.